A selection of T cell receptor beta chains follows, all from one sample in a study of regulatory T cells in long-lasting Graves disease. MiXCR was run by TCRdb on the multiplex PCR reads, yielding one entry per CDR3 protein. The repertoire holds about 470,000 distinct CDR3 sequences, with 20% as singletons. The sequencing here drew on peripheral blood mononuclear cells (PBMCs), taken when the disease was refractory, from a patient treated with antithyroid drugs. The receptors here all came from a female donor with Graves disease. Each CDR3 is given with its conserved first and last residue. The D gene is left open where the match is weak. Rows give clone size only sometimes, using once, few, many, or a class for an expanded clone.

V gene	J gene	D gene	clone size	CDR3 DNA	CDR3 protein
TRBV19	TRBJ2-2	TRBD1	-	TGTGCCAGTAAACCCCTGTTGGGACAGCTAAACACCGGGGAGCTGTTTTTT	CASKPLLGQLNTGELFF
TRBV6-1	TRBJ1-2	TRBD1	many	TGTGCCAGCAGCCAGGGGGGGAGTAACTATGGCTACACCTTC	CASSQGGSNYGYTF
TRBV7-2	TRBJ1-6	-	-	TGTGCCAGCAGCCCCTCCCCCGATTCACCCCTCCACTTT	CASSPSPDSPLHF
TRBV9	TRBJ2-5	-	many	TGTGCCAGCAGCGTAGATCAATGGGAGACCCAGTACTTC	CASSVDQWETQYF
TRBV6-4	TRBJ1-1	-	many	TGTGCCAGCAGTGACTCGGGCCAGGGGAACACTGAAGCTTTCTTT	CASSDSGQGNTEAFF
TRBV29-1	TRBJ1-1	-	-	TGCAGCGTTGAGGGACCAGGTGAAGCTTTCTTT	CSVEGPGEAFF
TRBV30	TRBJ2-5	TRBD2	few	TGTGCCTGGAGTAGGGGACTAGCGGGAGTTTGGGAGACCCAGTACTTC	CAWSRGLAGVWETQYF
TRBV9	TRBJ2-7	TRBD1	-	TGTGCCAGCAGCCCCCAGGACAGGGGGGCCTACGAGCAGTACTTC	CASSPQDRGAYEQYF
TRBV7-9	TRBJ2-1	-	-	TGTGCCAGCAGCCCTCGGCCAGCTGAGCAGTTCTTC	CASSPRPAEQFF
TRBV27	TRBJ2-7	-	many	TGTGCCAGCAGTTCCTACCGGGACGGAACCTACGAGCAGTACTTC	CASSSYRDGTYEQYF
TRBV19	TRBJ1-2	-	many	TGTGCCAGTCGGGGGGTCGGCTACACCTTC	CASRGVGYTF
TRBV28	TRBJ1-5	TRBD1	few	TGTGCCAGCAGCCGCAGGGACAGTCACTCTCATAGCAATCAGCCCCAGCATTTT	CASSRRDSHSHSNQPQHF
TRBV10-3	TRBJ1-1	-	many	TGTGCCATCAGTGAGTCAAGGGCAGGCACTGAAGCTTTCTTT	CAISESRAGTEAFF
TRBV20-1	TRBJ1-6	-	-	TGCAGTGCTAGACCTCCACGGAACAATTCACCCCTCCACTTT	CSARPPRNNSPLHF
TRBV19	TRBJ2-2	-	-	TGTGCCAGCAGAGGACCCCGAGTTGCCGGGGAGCTGTTTTTT	CASRGPRVAGELFF
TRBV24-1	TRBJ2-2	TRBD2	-	TGTGCCATTCCTAGCGGGATAAGGACCGGGGAGCTGTTTTTT	CAIPSGIRTGELFF
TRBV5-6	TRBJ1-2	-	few	TGTGCCAGCAGCTTACAGAACTATGGCTACACCTTC	CASSLQNYGYTF
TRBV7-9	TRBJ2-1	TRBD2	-	TGTGCCAGCAGCTCCACACTAGCGGACAATTACAATGAGCAGTTCTTC	CASSSTLADNYNEQFF
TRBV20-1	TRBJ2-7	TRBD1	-	TGCAGTGCGAGGGGACAGGACCAAACCTACGAGCAGTACTTC	CSARGQDQTYEQYF
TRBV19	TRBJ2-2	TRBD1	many	TGTGCCAGTGGGGTGACAGGGGGCGCTGGGACCGGGGAGCTGTTTTTT	CASGVTGGAGTGELFF
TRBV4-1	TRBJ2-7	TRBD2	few	TGCGCCAGCAGCCAGACCGGACTAGTATCCTACGAGCAGTACTTC	CASSQTGLVSYEQYF
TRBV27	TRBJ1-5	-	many	TGTGCCAGCAGTTTCCGGGGGGATCAGCCCCAGCATTTT	CASSFRGDQPQHF
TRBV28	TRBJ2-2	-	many	TGTGCCAGCCGTGTCCCCACCGCGGGTGCCACCGGGGAGCTGTTTTTT	CASRVPTAGATGELFF
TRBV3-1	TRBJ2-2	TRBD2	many	TGTGCCAGCAGCCAAGCCACGGGACTAGCGGCCGGGGAGCTGTTTTTT	CASSQATGLAAGELFF
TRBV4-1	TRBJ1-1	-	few	TGCGCCAGCAGCCAGGGCTTGGGCAAGTTGAACACTGAAGCTTTCTTT	CASSQGLGKLNTEAFF
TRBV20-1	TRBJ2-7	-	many	TGCAGTGCTAGAGGGTTTCCGGGACAAAACTACGAGCAGTACTTC	CSARGFPGQNYEQYF
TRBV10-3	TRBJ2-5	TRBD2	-	TGTGCCATCAGAGGGACTAGCGGGGCCCTGACCCAGTACTTC	CAIRGTSGALTQYF
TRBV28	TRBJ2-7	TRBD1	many	TGTGCCAGCGGACGGACAGGGCTTGAGCAGTACTTC	CASGRTGLEQYF
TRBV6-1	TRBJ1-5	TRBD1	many	TGTGCCAGCAGTGACCTGACAGGGGGCAATCAGCCCCAGCATTTT	CASSDLTGGNQPQHF
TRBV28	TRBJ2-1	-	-	TGTGCCAGCAGTCCCAATCGTGGCTCTCTCCGGTTTGGGAATGAGCAGTTCTTC	CASSPNRGSLRFGNEQFF
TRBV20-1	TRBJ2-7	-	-	TGCAGTGCTAACCCGACGCGGATTCCCTACGAGCAGTACTTC	CSANPTRIPYEQYF
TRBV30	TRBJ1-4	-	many	TGTGCCTGGAGTCCGCAGGTCGGGCAAAAACTGTTTTTT	CAWSPQVGQKLFF
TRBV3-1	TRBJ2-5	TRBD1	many	TGTGCCAGCAGCCCCGGGACAGGACGACAAGAGACCCAGTACTTC	CASSPGTGRQETQYF
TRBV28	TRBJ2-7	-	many	TGTGCCAGCAGTTTTGCCTTGGGGTACGAGCAGTACTTC	CASSFALGYEQYF
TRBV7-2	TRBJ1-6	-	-	TGTGCCAGCAGCTTAGGACGGGTTAATTCACCCCTCCACTTT	CASSLGRVNSPLHF
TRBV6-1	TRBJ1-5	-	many	TGTGCCAGCACGTTCGACAGTATCAATCAGCCCCAGCATTTT	CASTFDSINQPQHF
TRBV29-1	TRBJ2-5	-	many	TGCAGCGTTGATCTTTTTACTAGCGAAGACAGGGAGACCCAGTACTTC	CSVDLFTSEDRETQYF
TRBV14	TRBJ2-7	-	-	TGTGCCAGCAGCCACCGAGAATACGAGCAGTACTTC	CASSHREYEQYF
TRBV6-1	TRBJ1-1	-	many	TGTGCCAGCAGTCGGTATAGGGCCGGGACTGAAGCTTTCTTT	CASSRYRAGTEAFF
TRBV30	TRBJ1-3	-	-	TGTGCCTGGAGTCTGGGATATCTTGGAAACACCATATATTTT	CAWSLGYLGNTIYF
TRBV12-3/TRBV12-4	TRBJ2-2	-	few	TGTGCCAGCAGTCTCGGGGCTCGGGGCACCGGGGAGCTGTTTTTT	CASSLGARGTGELFF
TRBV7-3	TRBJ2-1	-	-	TGTGCCAGCAGCTTAGCTCCAAGTCATAACTACAATGAGCAGTTCTTC	CASSLAPSHNYNEQFF
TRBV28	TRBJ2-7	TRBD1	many	TGTGCCAGCAGCCGCCGGACAGGGCGATACGAGCAGTACTTC	CASSRRTGRYEQYF
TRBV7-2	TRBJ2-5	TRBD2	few	TGTGCCAGCAGCTTCGGACTAGCGGGAGAGACCCAGTACTTC	CASSFGLAGETQYF
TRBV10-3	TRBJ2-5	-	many	TGTGCCATCAGTGAGTACCAGAAGAGGGGTGAGACCCAGTACTTC	CAISEYQKRGETQYF
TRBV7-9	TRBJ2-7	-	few	TGTGCCAGCAGTCCTTACGCCACAATCAAGGCCGAGCAGTACTTC	CASSPYATIKAEQYF
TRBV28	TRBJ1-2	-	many	TGTGCCAGCAGCCATCGGGGGGGTTCAGGCTACACCTTC	CASSHRGGSGYTF
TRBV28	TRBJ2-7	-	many	TGTGCCAGCAGTACCGACACGACGCCATACGAGCAGTACTTC	CASSTDTTPYEQYF
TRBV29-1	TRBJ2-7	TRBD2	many	TGCAGCGTTGCTGGCCTAGCGGCCACTCCGTACGAGCAGTACTTC	CSVAGLAATPYEQYF
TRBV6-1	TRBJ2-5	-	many	TGTGCCAGCAGTACTCAGAAGACCCAGTACTTC	CASSTQKTQYF
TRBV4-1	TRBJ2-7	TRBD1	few	TGCGCCAGCAGCCAAGAAGTTACAGGGGGCTACGAGCAGTACTTC	CASSQEVTGGYEQYF
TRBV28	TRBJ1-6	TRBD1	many	TGTGCCAGCAGACTGGGAACAGGGGTTACGCTCCTAAATTCACCCCTCCACTTT	CASRLGTGVTLLNSPLHF
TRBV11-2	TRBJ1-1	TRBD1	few	TGTGCCAGCAGCTTCCTCAGGGGGGGGACATATGGTCGGGACACTGAAGCTTTCTTT	CASSFLRGGTYGRDTEAFF
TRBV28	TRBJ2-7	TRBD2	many	TGTGCCAGCAGTTTAAGCGGGAGATGGGGGTGGAACGAGCAGTACTTC	CASSLSGRWGWNEQYF
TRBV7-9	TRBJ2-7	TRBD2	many	TGTGCCAGCGTGGACGCAGCGGGAGCTTATTACGAGCAGTACTTC	CASVDAAGAYYEQYF
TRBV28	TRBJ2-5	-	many	TGTGCCAGCAGTTTAGGCAGGGAAAAGACCCAGTACTTC	CASSLGREKTQYF
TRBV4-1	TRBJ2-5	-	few	TGCGCCAGCAGCCAAGAGGTCCCCGGGGAAGAGACCCAGTACTTC	CASSQEVPGEETQYF
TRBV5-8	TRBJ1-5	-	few	TGTGCCAGCAGCCAGGTGCGGGGGAGCAATCAGCCCCAGCATTTT	CASSQVRGSNQPQHF
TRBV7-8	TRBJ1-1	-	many	TGTGCCAGCAGCCAAGCCGGGAAGAACACTGAAGCTTTCTTT	CASSQAGKNTEAFF